Reported below is one TCR beta chain. The data originate from a study of blood T cell repertoires in COVID-19. Turning to the study itself: Samples of COVID-19 (acute and convalescent) were obtained from the United States, Italy and Spain.

The length of the CDR3 is 15 residues. CDR1 is PRHDT, CDR2 FYEKMQ, per germline (reference sequence). The J segment lost 6 bases and the V segment lost 3 bases, leaving 7 bases of the junction unmatched. Only in-frame clones appear in the TCRdb table, and some are missing; sequencing was by immunoSEQ multiplex PCR. This table has 110,000 or so clones, 80% appearing once. This sequence was found in a human donor in a cohort sampled during active or convalescent COVID-19. Sequences were obtained from peripheral blood. This chain connects TRBV13 to TRBJ2-5, with 10 positions matching TRBD2. Here the CDR3 reads CASSFGLAGVKTQYF. For the CDR3, the DNA is TGTGCCAGCAGCTTTGGGCTAGCGGGAGTTAAGACCCAGTACTTC.